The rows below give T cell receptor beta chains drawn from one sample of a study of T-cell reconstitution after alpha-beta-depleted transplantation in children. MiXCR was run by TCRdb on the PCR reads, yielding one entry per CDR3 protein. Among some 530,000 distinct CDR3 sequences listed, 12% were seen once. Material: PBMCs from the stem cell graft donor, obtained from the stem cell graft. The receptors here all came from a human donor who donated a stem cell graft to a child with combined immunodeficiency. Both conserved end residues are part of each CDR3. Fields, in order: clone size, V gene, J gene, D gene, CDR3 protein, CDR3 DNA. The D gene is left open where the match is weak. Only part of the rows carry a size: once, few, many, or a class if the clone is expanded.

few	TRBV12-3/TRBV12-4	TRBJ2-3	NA	CASSLGGQYTDTQYF	TGTGCCAGCAGTTTAGGAGGGCAGTACACAGATACGCAGTATTTT
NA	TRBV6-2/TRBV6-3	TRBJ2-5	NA	CASKRWEETQYF	TGTGCCAGCAAGAGGTGGGAAGAGACCCAGTACTTC
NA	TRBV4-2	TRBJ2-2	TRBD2	CASSLGLAGVFRGELFF	TGTGCCAGCAGCCTAGGACTAGCGGGGGTCTTCCGCGGGGAGCTGTTTTTT
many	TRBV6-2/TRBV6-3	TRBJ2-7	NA	CASSAVSYEQYF	TGTGCCAGCAGCGCAGTCAGCTACGAGCAGTACTTC
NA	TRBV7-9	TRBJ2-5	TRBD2	CASSPGGTSLQETQYF	TGTGCCAGCAGCCCCGGCGGGACTAGCCTCCAAGAGACCCAGTACTTC
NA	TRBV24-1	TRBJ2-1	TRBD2	CATSDLRGGKYNEQFF	TGTGCCACCAGTGATTTACGGGGGGGCAAATACAATGAGCAGTTCTTC
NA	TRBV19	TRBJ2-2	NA	CASIEGNTGELFF	TGTGCCAGTATTGAGGGCAACACCGGGGAGCTGTTTTTT
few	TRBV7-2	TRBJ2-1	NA	CASSLGTISNEQFF	TGTGCCAGCAGCTTAGGGACGATCAGCAATGAGCAGTTCTTC
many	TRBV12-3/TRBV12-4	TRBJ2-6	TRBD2	CASSFTSGRSGANVLTF	TGTGCCAGCAGTTTCACTAGCGGGAGGTCTGGGGCCAACGTCCTGACTTTC
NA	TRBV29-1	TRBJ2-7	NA	CSIRDDSYEQYF	TGCAGCATCCGGGACGACTCCTACGAGCAGTACTTC
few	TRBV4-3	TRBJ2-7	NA	CASSLHRTRLYIGEQYF	TGCGCCAGTTCCCTCCACCGTACCCGGCTCTATATCGGCGAGCAGTACTTC
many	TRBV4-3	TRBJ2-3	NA	CASSQGVDTQYF	TGCGCCAGCAGCCAAGGCGTGGATACGCAGTATTTT
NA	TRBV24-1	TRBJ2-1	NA	CATSDPTLGEQFF	TGTGCCACCAGTGATCCAACCCTGGGTGAGCAGTTCTTC
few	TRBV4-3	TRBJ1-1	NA	CASSQDLIPVGYGDTEAFF	TGCGCCAGCAGCCAAGATTTAATCCCCGTGGGGTACGGGGACACTGAAGCTTTCTTT
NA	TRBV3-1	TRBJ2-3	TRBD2	CASSHRLAGSTDTQYF	TGTGCCAGCAGCCACCGACTAGCGGGAAGCACAGATACGCAGTATTTT
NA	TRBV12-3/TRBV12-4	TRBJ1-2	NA	CASSLLRGANYGYTF	TGTGCCAGCAGTTTATTGCGGGGGGCTAACTATGGCTACACCTTC
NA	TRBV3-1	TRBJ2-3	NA	CASRATYDRRSTDTQYF	TGTGCCAGCAGGGCAACTTACGACAGGCGAAGCACAGATACGCAGTATTTT
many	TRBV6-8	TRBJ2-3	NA	CASPGPRSDTQYF	TGTGCCAGTCCGGGCCCCCGCTCGGATACGCAGTATTTT
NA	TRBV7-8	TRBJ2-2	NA	CASSPLGRLGTGELFF	TGTGCCAGCAGCCCCCTCGGACGCCTCGGCACCGGGGAGCTGTTTTTT
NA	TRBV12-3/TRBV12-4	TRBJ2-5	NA	CASSPSDGSEQETQYF	TGTGCCAGCAGTCCCTCGGATGGTAGCGAACAAGAGACCCAGTACTTC
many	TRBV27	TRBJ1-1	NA	CASSFRGRTEAFF	TGTGCCAGCAGTTTTCGGGGGAGGACTGAAGCTTTCTTT
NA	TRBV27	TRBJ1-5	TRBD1	CASSFQAPGQGYNQPQHF	TGTGCCAGCAGTTTTCAAGCTCCGGGACAGGGTTACAATCAGCCCCAGCATTTT
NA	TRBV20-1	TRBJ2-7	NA	CSASGGPRGTGSSYEQYF	TGCAGTGCTAGCGGGGGCCCAAGAGGGACGGGGAGCTCCTACGAGCAGTACTTC
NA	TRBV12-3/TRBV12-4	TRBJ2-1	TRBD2	CASSLYHLSGAIPARFF	TGTGCCAGCAGTTTATACCACCTTAGCGGGGCCATCCCGGCGCGGTTCTTC
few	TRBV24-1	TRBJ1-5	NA	CATSELGDQPQHF	TGTGCCACCAGTGAGCTCGGTGATCAGCCCCAGCATTTT
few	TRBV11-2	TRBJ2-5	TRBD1	CASSSGQDWETQYF	TGTGCCAGCAGCTCCGGACAGGATTGGGAGACCCAGTACTTC
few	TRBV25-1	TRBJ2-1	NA	CASITTERNEQFF	TGTGCCAGCATAACCACGGAGAGGAATGAGCAGTTCTTC
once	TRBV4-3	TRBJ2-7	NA	CASSPDITYEQYF	TGCGCCAGCAGCCCGGACATAACCTACGAGCAGTACTTC
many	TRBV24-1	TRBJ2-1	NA	CATSDFLGAYNEQFF	TGTGCCACCAGTGATTTTTTGGGGGCCTACAATGAGCAGTTCTTC
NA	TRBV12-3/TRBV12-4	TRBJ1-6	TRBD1	CASRPRDSYSPLHF	TGTGCCAGCAGGCCCCGGGACAGTTATTCACCCCTCCACTTT